Presented here are 13 T cell receptor beta chains from one specimen sequenced in a study of molecular identifiers for immune sequencing clone quantification. TCRdb reprocessed the PCR reads via MiXCR and lists one record per CDR3 protein. This table holds about 630,000 distinct CDR3 sequences, about 25% found once. The sequenced material came from naive CD8+ T cells from blood, with Jurkat cell RNA spiked in. The subset is: FACS-sorted CD8+CD4-CCR7+CD45RA+ naive T cells. The receptors stem from a human donor in good health. Some libraries in this study had Jurkat cell RNA spiked in.

This clonotype occurred many times. This chain links TRBV18 with TRBJ2-3; no reliable D call. The CDR3 consists of 12 residues. Germline lookup yields CDR1 KGHSH and CDR2 LQKENI. Trimming took 0 bases from V and 5 from J, leaving 3 bases between them. CDR3 in DNA: TGTGCCAGCTCACCACCCGGAGATACGCAGTATTTT. Amino acid sequence: CASSPPGDTQYF.

This clonotype has at least ten counts. The chain has TRBV4-1 and TRBJ2-3, with 8 bases that match TRBD2. The V gene's germline CDR1 is MGHRA and CDR2 YSYEKL. There are 16 residues in the CDR3. With V trimmed by 4 bases and J by 2 bases, 8 bases remained unmatched. CDR3 in amino acids: CASSPLGGGFTDTQYF. In nucleotides, the CDR3 is TGCGCCAGCAGCCCATTGGGCGGGGGGTTCACAGATACGCAGTATTTT.

On this clonotype: This may be a read error: a much more frequent sequence differs by one nucleotide. The genes are TRBV29-1 and TRBJ2-5; D might be TRBD2 (5 bases). CDR3 length: 16 residues. The germline gives CDR1 SQVTM, CDR2 ANQGSEA. CDR3 loop: CSVEDGVYVPSEPQYF. CDR3 DNA sequence: TGCAGCGTTGAAGACGGGGTTTATGTCCCATCAGAGCCCCAGTACTTC.

This clonotype showed up many times. The gene calls are TRBV6-5 and TRBJ1-1; no firm D call. With 0 bases removed from V and 6 bases from J, the gap between germline ends came to 11 bases. This CDR3 region has 14 residues. Germline CDR1 is MNHEY and CDR2 is SVGAGI. The CDR3 reads CASSYSRGGAEAFF. The CDR3 DNA follows: TGTGCCAGCAGTTACTCACGGGGAGGAGCTGAAGCTTTCTTT.

Comment on this clonotype: A single base separates this from a much larger clone, so it may be a read error. The genes are TRBV6-2 or TRBV6-3 and TRBJ2-4; TRBD1 agrees at 9 bases. Germline CDR1 reads MNHEY; CDR2 reads SVGEGT. CDR3 length: 14 amino acids. DNA of the CDR3: TGTGCCAACAGTTACAGGACAGGGGAAAACATTCAGTACTTC. Its translation is CANSYRTGENIQYF.

For this clonotype: A much larger clone differs from this one at a single base, so this may be a read error. V and J are TRBV18 and TRBJ2-7; D possibly corresponds to TRBD1 (5 bases). The CDR3 has 16 amino acids. Per germline, CDR1 KGHSH and CDR2 LQKENI. The CDR3 DNA reads as TGTGCCAGCTCGCCCTCAGGGCCGACAACTGCCTACGGGCAGTACTTC. Protein: CASSPSGPTTAYGQYF.

In the case of this clonotype: Its ends do not fully match the called genes, so a read error is possible. The chain carries TRBV12-3 or TRBV12-4 and TRBJ2-2; D unclear. The CDR3 sequence is 14 residues long. DNA for the CDR3: TGTACCAGCAGTCCGACCCATCAAACCGGGGAGCTGTTTTTT. Protein: CTSSPTHQTGELFF.

The chain links TRBV19 to TRBJ2-7; D ambiguous. Looked up from germline, CDR1 is LNHDA and CDR2 is SQIVND (reference sequence). The V gene lost 3 bases and the J gene lost 6 bases, with 18 bases spanning the gap. The CDR3 runs to 15 residues. CDR3 in DNA: TGTGCCAGTAGTATCGGGTCCCGAGGTCGTTCCGAGCAGTACTTC. Amino acids: CASSIGSRGRSEQYF.

Worth noting for this clonotype: A read error may be the cause here, since a much bigger clone is one base away. The chain joins TRBV25-1 to TRBJ1-1; D unresolved. The CDR3 loop spans 12 amino acids. Looked up from germline, CDR1 is MGHDK and CDR2 is SYGVNS. In DNA form, the CDR3 reads TGTGTCAGCACCCTAGGCTACACTGAAGCTTTCTTT. This translates into CVSTLGYTEAFF.

The chain is built from TRBV27 and TRBJ1-1; D may be TRBD1 (6 bases). Germline-derived CDR1 and CDR2 are MNHEY and SMNVEV (reference sequence). The CDR3 covers 15 residues. The germline V and J ends were trimmed by 4 bases and 5 bases, with 17 bases remaining between them. The CDR3 DNA reads TGTGCCAGCAGTTCCCCCCGGGCAGGGGTAACTGAAGCTTTCTTT. The encoded protein is CASSSPRAGVTEAFF.

This clonotype was counted between two and nine times. The chain couples TRBV30 to TRBJ2-1, with D unclear. The CDR3 consists of 15 residues. The germline gives CDR1 GTSNPN, CDR2 SVGIG (reference sequence). V was shortened by 0 bases and J by 2 bases, with 11 bases between the two germline ends. CDR3 residues: CAWSVWSSPYNEQFF. In DNA form, the CDR3 reads TGTGCCTGGAGTGTCTGGTCATCTCCCTACAATGAGCAGTTCTTC.

This clonotype was detected ten times or more. The V call is TRBV7-9, the J call TRBJ2-3; 10 bases are a match to TRBD2. The CDR3 length is 18 residues. Germline trimming cut 4 bases from V and 1 base from J; bases unmatched to any gene: 11. Looked up from germline, CDR1 is SEHNR and CDR2 is FQNEAQ (reference sequence). The CDR3 protein is CASSSWLAGVVRTDTQYF. For the CDR3, the DNA is TGTGCCAGCAGCTCTTGGCTAGCGGGAGTAGTCCGCACAGATACGCAGTATTTT.

This clonotype was seen more than once but under ten times. This chain connects TRBV27 to TRBJ2-1, with TRBD1 matching over 8 bases. This CDR3 spans 15 amino acids. Per the germline V gene, CDR1 is MNHEY and CDR2 is SMNVEV (reference sequence). The junction had 3 bases not matched to a gene; V was cut back by 3 bases and J by 2 bases. CDR3 in DNA: TGTGCCAGCAGTTTTGGGACAGGAGCCTACAATGAGCAGTTCTTC. It translates to CASSFGTGAYNEQFF.